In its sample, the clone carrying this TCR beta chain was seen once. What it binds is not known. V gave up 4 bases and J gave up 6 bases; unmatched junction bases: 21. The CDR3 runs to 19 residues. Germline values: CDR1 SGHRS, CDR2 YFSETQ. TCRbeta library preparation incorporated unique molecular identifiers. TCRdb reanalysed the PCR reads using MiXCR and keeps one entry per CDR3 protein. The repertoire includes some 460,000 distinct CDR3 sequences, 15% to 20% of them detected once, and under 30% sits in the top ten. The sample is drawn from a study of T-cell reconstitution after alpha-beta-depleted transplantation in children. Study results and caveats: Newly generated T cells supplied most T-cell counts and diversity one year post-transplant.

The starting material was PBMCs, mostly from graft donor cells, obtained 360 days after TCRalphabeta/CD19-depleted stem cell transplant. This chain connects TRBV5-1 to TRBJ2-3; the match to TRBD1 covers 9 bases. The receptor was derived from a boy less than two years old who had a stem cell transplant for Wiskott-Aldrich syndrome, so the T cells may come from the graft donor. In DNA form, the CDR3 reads TGCGCCAGCAGCCCTCACCCCATCGGGACAGGGTCGGTCTTGGATACGCAGTATTTT. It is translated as CASSPHPIGTGSVLDTQYF. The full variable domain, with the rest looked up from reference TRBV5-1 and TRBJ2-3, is KAGVTQTPRYLIKTRGQQVTLSCSPISGHRSVSWYQQTPGQGLQFLFEYFSETQRNKGNFPGRFSGRQFSNSRSEMNVSTLELGDSALYLCASSPHPIGTGSVLDTQYFGPGTRLTVL.